The source of this TCR beta chain is a study of blood T cell repertoires in COVID-19. Study overall: PBMCs, B-cell-depleted T cells, or T cells provided the cDNA or gDNA that made up the material.

Trimming stripped 6 bases from V and 4 bases from J, with 5 bases between. The CDR3 runs 11 residues. Germline CDR1 and CDR2: SGHTA and FQGNSA. Original methodology: Amplification of reference gene primers was used by the study to estimate nucleated cell counts. Some clones are missing from TCRdb's copy, which holds only in-frame ones; the method was immunoSEQ multiplex PCR. That table gives V, J and clone size, and the DNA gave D and trimming. The profile shows 250,000 to 350,000 clones, about nine tenths of them singletons. The TCR comes from a man between 18 and 35 years old with active or convalescent COVID-19. Sequenced sample: peripheral blood. The chain combines TRBV7-2 with TRBJ2-3; D perhaps matches TRBD2 (5 bases). This CDR3 is CASSSADTQYF. CDR3 DNA sequence: TGTGCCAGCAGTAGCGCAGATACGCAGTATTTT.